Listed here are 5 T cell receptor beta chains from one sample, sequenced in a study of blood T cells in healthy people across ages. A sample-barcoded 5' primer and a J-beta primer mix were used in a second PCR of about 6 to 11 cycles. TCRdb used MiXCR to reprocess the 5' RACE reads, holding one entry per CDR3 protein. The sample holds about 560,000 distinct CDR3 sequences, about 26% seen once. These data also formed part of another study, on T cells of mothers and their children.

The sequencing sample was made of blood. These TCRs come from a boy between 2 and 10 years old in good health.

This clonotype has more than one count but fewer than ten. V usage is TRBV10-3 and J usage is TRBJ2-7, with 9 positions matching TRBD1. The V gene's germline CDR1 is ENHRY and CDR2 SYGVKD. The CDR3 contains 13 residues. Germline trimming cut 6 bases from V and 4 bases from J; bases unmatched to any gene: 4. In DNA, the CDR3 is TGTGCCATCAGCGGGGGACAGGGATACGAGCAGTACTTC. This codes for CAISGGQGYEQYF.

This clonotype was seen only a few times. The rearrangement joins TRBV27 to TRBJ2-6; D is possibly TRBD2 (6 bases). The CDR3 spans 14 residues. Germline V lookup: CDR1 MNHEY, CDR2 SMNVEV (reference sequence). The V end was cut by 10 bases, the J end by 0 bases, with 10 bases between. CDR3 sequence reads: CATAGGSGANVLTF. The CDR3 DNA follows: TGTGCCACCGCCGGGGGCTCTGGGGCCAACGTCCTGACTTTC.

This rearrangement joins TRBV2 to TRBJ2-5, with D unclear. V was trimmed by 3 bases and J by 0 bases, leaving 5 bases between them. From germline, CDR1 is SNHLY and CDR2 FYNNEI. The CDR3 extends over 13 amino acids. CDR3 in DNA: TGTGCCAGCAGTGACCAGGACCAAGAGACCCAGTACTTC. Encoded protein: CASSDQDQETQYF.

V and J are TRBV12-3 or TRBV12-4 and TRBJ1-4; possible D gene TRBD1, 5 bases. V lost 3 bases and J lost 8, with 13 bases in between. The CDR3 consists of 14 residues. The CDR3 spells CASSLVGLGEKLFF. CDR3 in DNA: TGTGCCAGCAGTTTGGTGGGACTGGGAGAAAAACTGTTTTTT.

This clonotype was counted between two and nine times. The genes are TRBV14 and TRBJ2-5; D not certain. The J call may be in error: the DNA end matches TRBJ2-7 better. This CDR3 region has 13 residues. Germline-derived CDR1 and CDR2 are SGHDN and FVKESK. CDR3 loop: CASSQIGPYEQYF. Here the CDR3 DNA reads TGTGCCAGCAGCCAGATAGGCCCCTACGAGCAGTACTTC.